One TCR beta chain is described in this entry. What it recognizes is unknown. This CDR3 region has 14 residues. V was pared by 6 bases and J by 5 bases, with 5 bases of the junction left unmatched. CDR1 is LNHDA, CDR2 SQIVND, per germline (reference sequence). The data derive from a study of shared clonotypes between healthy human individuals. Study-level results: Rarefaction exposed incomplete sorted-subset sequencing despite large depth. Larger estimated richness was generally seen in naive subsets than in memory subsets.

Genomic DNA from each subset was divided evenly over several immunoSEQ plates. The method was immunoSEQ multiplex PCR; TCRdb's version includes in-frame clones alone and lacks a portion of them. The sample records millions of clones, around nine tenths being singletons. The sequencing input was naive CD4+ T cells sorted from blood. Subset defined: CD45RA+ positively selected. The source of this sequence is a man in his late teens or twenties in good health. The chain joins TRBV19 to TRBJ1-4; 8 nucleotides line up with TRBD1. CDR3 DNA sequence: TGTGCCAGTAGCAAAGGACAGGGAAATGAAAAACTGTTTTTT. It is translated as CASSKGQGNEKLFF.